These T cell receptor beta chains were read from a single sample in a study of T cell repertoires in cytomegalovirus infection. Each CDR3 protein gets one entry after TCRdb re-called the reads with MiXCR. The sample records some 920,000 distinct CDR3 sequences, around 32% being singletons. Antigen specificity for these receptors is unknown. Sequenced here: cultured CD8+ T cells from PBMCs, sampled from culture after CMV antigen stimulation. These receptors all stem from a human donor in good health (CMV status not recorded). Some clones in this sample may be carry-over from other donors' samples. The CDR3 runs from the conserved cysteine through the conserved F or W. The D gene is left open where the match is weak. Rows may omit the clone size; those that give it use once, few, many or a size class.

abundance	j_gene	v_gene	d_gene	CDR3aa	CDR3nt
few	TRBJ2-1	TRBV24-1	TRBD1	CATSDRTGRNNEQFF	TGTGCCACCAGTGATAGGACAGGACGTAACAATGAGCAGTTCTTC
-	TRBJ2-1	TRBV19	-	CASRLATDNEQFF	TGTGCCAGTAGACTAGCAACGGACAATGAGCAGTTCTTC
-	TRBJ2-1	TRBV6-5	-	CASSIIPALYNEQFF	TGTGCCAGCAGTATTATCCCGGCGCTCTACAATGAGCAGTTCTTC
-	TRBJ2-3	TRBV10-3	TRBD2	CAIRIRTSAFADTQYF	TGTGCCATCAGAATAAGGACTAGCGCTTTTGCAGATACGCAGTATTTT
-	TRBJ2-7	TRBV10-3	-	CATSPTTDFYEQYF	TGTGCCACGTCACCGACTACTGATTTCTACGAGCAGTACTTC
-	TRBJ1-1	TRBV7-9	-	CASSLVSGSTEAFF	TGTGCCAGCAGCTTAGTATCAGGGAGTACTGAAGCTTTCTTT
many	TRBJ1-1	TRBV27	-	CASSPRTTRPNTEAFF	TGTGCCAGCAGTCCACGAACGACCCGGCCAAACACTGAAGCTTTCTTT
-	TRBJ2-1	TRBV5-6	-	CASSFNSEQFF	TGTGCCAGCAGCTTTAATAGTGAGCAGTTCTTC
few	TRBJ2-1	TRBV7-3	TRBD2	CASSLREGMGYNEQFF	TGTGCCAGCAGCTTAAGGGAGGGCATGGGGTACAATGAGCAGTTCTTC
-	TRBJ2-1	TRBV12-3/TRBV12-4	TRBD1	CASTPGTGYNEQFF	TGTGCCAGCACCCCCGGGACAGGGTACAATGAGCAGTTCTTC
-	TRBJ2-3	TRBV7-6	TRBD2	CASSLGARGGDTRYF	TGTGCCAGCAGCTTAGGAGCGCGGGGGGGGGATACGCGGTATTTT
-	TRBJ2-1	TRBV6-5	TRBD2	CASSYFLEGLDEQFF	TGTGCCAGCAGTTATTTTCTCGAGGGACTAGACGAGCAGTTCTTC
-	TRBJ1-2	TRBV7-4	TRBD1	CASSRDAGTVYGYTF	TGTGCCAGCAGCAGAGACGCCGGGACAGTTTATGGCTACACCTTC
few	TRBJ1-4	TRBV4-1	-	CASSQDLQMVRRLKVNEKLFF	TGCGCCAGCAGCCAAGATCTCCAGATGGTCAGGCGGTTGAAGGTTAATGAAAAACTGTTTTTT
-	TRBJ1-1	TRBV6-6	-	CASSHLNRDWNTEAFF	TGTGCCAGCAGCCACCTTAACAGGGATTGGAACACTGAAGCTTTCTTT
-	TRBJ2-5	TRBV14	TRBD1	CASSPTGASQETQYF	TGTGCCAGCAGCCCGACAGGGGCCTCCCAAGAGACCCAGTACTTC
-	TRBJ1-2	TRBV27	-	CASSFYGSEGYTF	TGTGCCAGCAGTTTTTACGGTTCGGAAGGCTACACCTTC
few	TRBJ1-2	TRBV19	TRBD1	CASSIAFGTGDGYTF	TGTGCCAGTAGTATAGCTTTTGGGACAGGTGATGGCTACACCTTC
few	TRBJ2-1	TRBV7-9	-	CASSSNYAHNEQFF	TGTGCCAGCAGCTCTAACTATGCCCACAATGAGCAGTTCTTC
many	TRBJ2-3	TRBV12-3/TRBV12-4	TRBD1	CASRPGTASTDTQYF	TGTGCCAGCAGGCCTGGGACAGCAAGCACAGATACGCAGTATTTT
few	TRBJ1-5	TRBV4-1	-	CASGEQGRARQPQHF	TGCGCCAGCGGGGAACAGGGAAGGGCTCGTCAGCCCCAGCATTTT
-	TRBJ2-5	TRBV20-1	TRBD2	CSARDGPGSGLAGETQYF	TGCAGTGCTAGGGATGGTCCGGGTTCGGGACTAGCGGGGGAGACCCAGTACTTC
-	TRBJ1-1	TRBV28	TRBD1	CASSERGPGRDTEAFF	TGTGCCAGCAGTGAGAGGGGGCCAGGTCGGGACACTGAAGCTTTCTTT
-	TRBJ1-3	TRBV4-1	-	CASSQEARSDTIYF	TGCGCCAGCAGCCAAGAGGCCAGATCGGACACCATATATTTT
-	TRBJ2-2	TRBV9	TRBD1	CASNRQGGAGELFF	TGTGCCAGCAATCGACAGGGGGGGGCCGGGGAGCTGTTTTTT
-	TRBJ1-5	TRBV10-2	-	CASRLDYRDSNQPQHF	TGCGCCAGCAGATTAGATTACAGGGACAGCAATCAGCCCCAGCATTTT
-	TRBJ1-2	TRBV6-1	-	CASNMIGGRVQIHGYTF	TGTGCCAGCAATATGATCGGGGGGCGCGTTCAAATCCATGGCTACACCTTC
-	TRBJ1-3	TRBV2	-	CASSDPGTTGNTIYF	TGTGCCAGCAGCGACCCCGGGACAACCGGAAACACCATATATTTT
few	TRBJ2-7	TRBV13	-	CASSSRTDEQYF	TGTGCCAGCAGCTCTCGGACGGACGAGCAGTACTTC
-	TRBJ2-1	TRBV4-2	TRBD2	CASSLPAGVVSYNEQFF	TGTGCCAGCAGCCTTCCGGCGGGGGTGGTTTCCTACAATGAGCAGTTCTTC
-	TRBJ1-2	TRBV5-6	-	CASSLGGVYTF	TGTGCCAGCAGCTTGGGGGGTGTCTACACCTTC